A selection of T cell receptor beta chains follows, all from one sample in a study of blood T cell repertoires in COVID-19. Sequencing used immunoSEQ multiplex PCR; TCRdb keeps in-frame clones, though not all of them. This sample has about 160,000 clones, with approximately 85% found just once. Sequencing input: peripheral blood. The receptors were sampled from a woman aged 45-65 years with COVID-19, enrolled during active disease. Both conserved end residues are part of each CDR3. D genes are given only for firm matches.

V gene: TRBV24-1; D gene: NA; CDR3 protein: CATSDSANVLTF
V gene: TRBV7-3; D gene: TRBD1; CDR3 protein: CASSLTGQGPGYTF
V gene: TRBV5-6; D gene: TRBD2; CDR3 protein: CASSVGAGGQETQYF
V gene: TRBV30; D gene: TRBD2; CDR3 protein: CACSGGHFNEQFF
V gene: TRBV7-9; D gene: TRBD1; CDR3 protein: CASSISTGTGSYEQYF
V gene: TRBV14; D gene: NA; CDR3 protein: CASSQQGWVAGANVLTF
V gene: TRBV7-9; D gene: TRBD1; CDR3 protein: CASSPGTGFYEQYF
V gene: TRBV6-2/TRBV6-3; D gene: TRBD1; CDR3 protein: CASSNPGTGSQPQHF
V gene: TRBV10-3; D gene: NA; CDR3 protein: CAISEGPPSNQPQHF
V gene: TRBV5-1; D gene: NA; CDR3 protein: CASSPGTTQETQYF
V gene: TRBV4-3; D gene: TRBD1; CDR3 protein: CASSQDSGQGIYGYTF
V gene: TRBV7-9; D gene: NA; CDR3 protein: CASSPGTSEAFF
V gene: TRBV5-5; D gene: NA; CDR3 protein: CASSPGEYNEQFF
V gene: TRBV3-1/TRBV3-2; D gene: NA; CDR3 protein: CASSQDVRGYGYTF
V gene: TRBV6-5; D gene: NA; CDR3 protein: CASSYERGRATTF
V gene: TRBV2; D gene: TRBD1; CDR3 protein: CASSAGQGAWNSPLHF
V gene: TRBV19; D gene: TRBD1; CDR3 protein: CASSIHGTGTFGNTIYF
V gene: TRBV7-3; D gene: TRBD2; CDR3 protein: CASSPGLAPDGETQYF
V gene: TRBV19; D gene: TRBD1; CDR3 protein: CASSQGAHTEAFF
V gene: TRBV14; D gene: TRBD1; CDR3 protein: CASSLRQGLNTEAFF
V gene: TRBV6-5; D gene: TRBD2; CDR3 protein: CASSWGGSYEQYF
V gene: TRBV5-1; D gene: TRBD1; CDR3 protein: CASSALPGTGGTGELFF
V gene: TRBV6-1; D gene: NA; CDR3 protein: CASSELRETKKLFF
V gene: TRBV6-5; D gene: NA; CDR3 protein: CASSYSKLGSYEQYF
V gene: TRBV13; D gene: NA; CDR3 protein: CASSPRTELETQYF
V gene: TRBV19; D gene: TRBD2; CDR3 protein: CASSSPLAGGATSTDTQYF
V gene: TRBV15; D gene: NA; CDR3 protein: CATSRKAAGANVLTF
V gene: TRBV2; D gene: NA; CDR3 protein: CASSDQPADEQFF
V gene: TRBV12-5; D gene: TRBD2; CDR3 protein: CASGFAPLAGAEQFF
V gene: TRBV24-1; D gene: NA; CDR3 protein: CATSDLQANEQFF
V gene: TRBV5-4; D gene: TRBD1; CDR3 protein: CASSPWDRAGTEAFF
V gene: TRBV5-1; D gene: TRBD1; CDR3 protein: CASSGGQGGTNEKLFF
V gene: TRBV27; D gene: TRBD1; CDR3 protein: CASSSGQGARYTEAFF
V gene: TRBV11-3; D gene: NA; CDR3 protein: CASSSTENTGELFF
V gene: TRBV7-9; D gene: NA; CDR3 protein: CASSPTPGQSRLNYGYTF
V gene: TRBV18; D gene: NA; CDR3 protein: CASSPPTRYNEQFF
V gene: TRBV11-3; D gene: NA; CDR3 protein: CASSSSPETQGGKLFF
V gene: TRBV7-8; D gene: TRBD2; CDR3 protein: CASSLGTSGVYNEQFF
V gene: TRBV28; D gene: NA; CDR3 protein: CASRDTLNSPLHF
V gene: TRBV7-9; D gene: NA; CDR3 protein: CASSPGDTEAFF
V gene: TRBV5-1; D gene: TRBD2; CDR3 protein: CASSMGTSGAIDTQYF
V gene: TRBV19; D gene: TRBD1; CDR3 protein: CASSIGGQGIEQFF
V gene: TRBV2; D gene: TRBD2; CDR3 protein: CASSKITSGGQETQYF
V gene: TRBV18; D gene: NA; CDR3 protein: CASSETVQKNTEAFF
V gene: TRBV24-1; D gene: TRBD1; CDR3 protein: CATSAGDREGYTF
V gene: TRBV24-1; D gene: NA; CDR3 protein: CATSEPTTSGQETQYF